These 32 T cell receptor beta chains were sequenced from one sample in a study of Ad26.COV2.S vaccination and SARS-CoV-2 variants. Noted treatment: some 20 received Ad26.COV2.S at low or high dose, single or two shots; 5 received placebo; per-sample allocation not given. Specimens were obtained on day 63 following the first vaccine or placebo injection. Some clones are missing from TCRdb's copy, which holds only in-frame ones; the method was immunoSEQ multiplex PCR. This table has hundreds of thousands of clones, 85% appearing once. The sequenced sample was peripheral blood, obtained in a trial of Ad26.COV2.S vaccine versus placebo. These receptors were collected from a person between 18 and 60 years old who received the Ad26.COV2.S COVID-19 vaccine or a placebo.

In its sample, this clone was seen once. CDR3 sequence reads: CASSQDGYRRPFDVDTGELFF. Written as DNA, the CDR3 is TGTGCCAGCAGCCAAGATGGTTACCGAAGGCCGTTTGATGTGGACACCGGGGAGCTGTTTTTT. The J gene is TRBJ2-2, the V gene TRBV3-1 (or the pseudogene TRBV3-2), with D unclear. Per the germline V gene, CDR1 is LGHDT and CDR2 is YNNKEL (reference sequence). This CDR3 region has 21 residues. With 0 bases removed from V and 3 bases from J, the gap between germline ends came to 26 bases.

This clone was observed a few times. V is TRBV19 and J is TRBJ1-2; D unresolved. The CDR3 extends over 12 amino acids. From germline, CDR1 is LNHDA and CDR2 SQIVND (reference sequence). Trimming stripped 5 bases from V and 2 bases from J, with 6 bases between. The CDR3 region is CASSGQNYGYTF. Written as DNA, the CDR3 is TGTGCCAGTAGTGGTCAAAACTATGGCTACACCTTC.

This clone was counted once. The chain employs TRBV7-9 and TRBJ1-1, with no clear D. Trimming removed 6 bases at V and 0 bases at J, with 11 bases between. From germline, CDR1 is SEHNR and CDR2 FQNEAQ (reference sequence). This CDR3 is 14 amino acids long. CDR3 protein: CASRREGMNTEAFF. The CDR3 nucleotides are TGTGCCAGCAGACGAGAAGGGATGAACACTGAAGCTTTCTTT.

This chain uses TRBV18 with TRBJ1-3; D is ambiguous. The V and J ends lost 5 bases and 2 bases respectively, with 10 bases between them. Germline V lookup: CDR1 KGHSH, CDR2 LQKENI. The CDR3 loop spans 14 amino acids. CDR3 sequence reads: CASSEGQAGNTIYF. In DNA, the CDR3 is TGTGCCAGCTCAGAGGGTCAGGCTGGAAACACCATATATTTT.

The chain's CDR3 is CASSQETHQPQHF. CDR3 DNA: TGCGCCAGCAGCCAAGAGACTCATCAGCCCCAGCATTTT. The V gene is TRBV4-3, the J gene TRBJ1-5; unclear D gene. Trimming took 0 bases from V and 5 from J, leaving 5 bases between them. CDR3 length: 13 residues. CDR1 is LGHNA, CDR2 YSLEER, per germline.

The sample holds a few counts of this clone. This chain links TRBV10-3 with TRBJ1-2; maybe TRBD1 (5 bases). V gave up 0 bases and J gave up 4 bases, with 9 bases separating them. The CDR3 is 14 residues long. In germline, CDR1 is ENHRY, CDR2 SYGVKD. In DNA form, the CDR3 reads TGTGCCATCAGTGAGTCGGGGGGGACCTATGGCTACACCTTC. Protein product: CAISESGGTYGYTF.

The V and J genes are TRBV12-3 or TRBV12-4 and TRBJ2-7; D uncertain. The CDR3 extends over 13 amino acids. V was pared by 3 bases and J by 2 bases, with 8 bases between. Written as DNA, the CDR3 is TGTGCCAGCAGTTTCAGTGGGGCCTACGAGCAGTACTTC. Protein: CASSFSGAYEQYF.

Here the CDR3 reads CAWSVTSTVLTLHF. The DNA of the CDR3 is TGTGCCTGGAGTGTAACCTCGACAGTTTTGACCCTCCACTTT. The chain employs TRBV30 and TRBJ1-6, with D possibly matching TRBD1 (5 bases). This CDR3 contains 14 residues. Trimming removed 0 bases at V and 14 bases at J, with 17 bases between. The germline CDR1 and CDR2 sequences are GTSNPN and SVGIG (reference sequence).

CDR3 protein: CASSESKRPSGTSEQFF. As DNA, the CDR3 is TGCGCCAGCAGTGAGTCGAAGAGGCCTAGCGGGACCTCTGAGCAGTTCTTC. V gene TRBV10-1 combines with J gene TRBJ2-1, with 9 nucleotides matching TRBD2. Trimming at V came to 0 bases and at J to 9 bases, leaving 12 bases not matched to a gene. From germline, CDR1 is WNHNN and CDR2 SYGVQD (reference sequence). The CDR3 sequence is 17 residues long.

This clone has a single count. The DNA for the CDR3 is TGTGCCAGTAGTGAACTAGCAGGGTATTCAGATACGCAGTATTTT. This encodes CASSELAGYSDTQYF. This rearrangement joins TRBV19 to TRBJ2-3, with D perhaps matching TRBD2 (6 bases). The germline V gene has CDR1 LNHDA and CDR2 SQIVND (reference sequence). The V end lost 5 bases, the J end lost 4 bases, and 16 bases lay between the germline ends. This CDR3 is built from 15 residues.

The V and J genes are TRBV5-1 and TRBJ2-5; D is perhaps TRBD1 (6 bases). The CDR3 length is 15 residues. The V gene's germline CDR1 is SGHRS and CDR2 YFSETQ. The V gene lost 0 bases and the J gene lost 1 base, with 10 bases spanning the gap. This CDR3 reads CASSLEGTSQETQYF. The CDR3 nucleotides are TGCGCCAGCAGCTTGGAGGGGACATCCCAAGAGACCCAGTACTTC.

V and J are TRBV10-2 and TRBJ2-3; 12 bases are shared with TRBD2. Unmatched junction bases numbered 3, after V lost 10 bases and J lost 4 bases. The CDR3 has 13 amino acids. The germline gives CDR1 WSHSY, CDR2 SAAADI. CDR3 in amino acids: CAIASGGADTQYF. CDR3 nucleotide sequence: TGCGCCATAGCTAGCGGGGGGGCAGATACGCAGTATTTT.

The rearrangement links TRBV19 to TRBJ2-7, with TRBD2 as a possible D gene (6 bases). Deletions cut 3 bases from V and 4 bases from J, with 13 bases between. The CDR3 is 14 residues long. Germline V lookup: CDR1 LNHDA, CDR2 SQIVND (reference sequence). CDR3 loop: CASSMIAGGYEQYF. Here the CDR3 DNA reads TGTGCCAGTAGTATGATAGCCGGAGGGTACGAGCAGTACTTC.

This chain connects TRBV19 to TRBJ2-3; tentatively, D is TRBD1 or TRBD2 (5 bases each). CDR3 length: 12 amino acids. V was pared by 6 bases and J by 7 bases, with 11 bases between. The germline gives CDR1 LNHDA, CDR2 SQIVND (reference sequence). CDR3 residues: CASSEGINTQYF. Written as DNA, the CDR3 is TGTGCCAGTAGCGAGGGGATTAATACGCAGTATTTT.

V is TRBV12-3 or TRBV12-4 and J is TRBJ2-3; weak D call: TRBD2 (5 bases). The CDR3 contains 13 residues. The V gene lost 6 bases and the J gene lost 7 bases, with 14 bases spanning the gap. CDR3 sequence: CASSSLSGNTQYF. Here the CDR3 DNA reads TGTGCCAGCAGCTCCCTATCGGGAAATACGCAGTATTTT.

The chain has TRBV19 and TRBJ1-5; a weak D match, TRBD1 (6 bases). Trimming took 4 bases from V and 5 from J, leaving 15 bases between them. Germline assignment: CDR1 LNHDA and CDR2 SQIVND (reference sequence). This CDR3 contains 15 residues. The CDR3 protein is CASSTHTGIHQPQHF. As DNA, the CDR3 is TGTGCCAGTAGTACGCACACAGGGATCCATCAGCCCCAGCATTTT.

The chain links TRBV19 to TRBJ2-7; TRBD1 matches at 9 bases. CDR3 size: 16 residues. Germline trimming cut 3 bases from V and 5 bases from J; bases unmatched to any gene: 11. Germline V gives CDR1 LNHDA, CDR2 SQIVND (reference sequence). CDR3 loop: CASSISADRGLHEQYF. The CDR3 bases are TGTGCCAGTAGTATCTCGGCGGACAGGGGACTTCACGAGCAGTACTTC.

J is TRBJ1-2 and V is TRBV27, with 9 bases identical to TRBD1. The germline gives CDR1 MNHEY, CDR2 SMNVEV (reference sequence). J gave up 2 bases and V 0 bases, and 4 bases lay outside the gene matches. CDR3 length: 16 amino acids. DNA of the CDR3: TGTGCCAGCAGTTTATCGAGGGGGACAGGGAACTATGGCTACACCTTC. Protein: CASSLSRGTGNYGYTF.

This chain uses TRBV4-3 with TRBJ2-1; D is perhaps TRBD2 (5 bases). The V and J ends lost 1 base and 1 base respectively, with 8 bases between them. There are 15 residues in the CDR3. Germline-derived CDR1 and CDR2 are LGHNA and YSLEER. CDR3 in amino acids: CASSQGQRSYNEQFF. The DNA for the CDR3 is TGCGCCAGCAGCCAAGGGCAGCGGTCCTACAATGAGCAGTTCTTC.

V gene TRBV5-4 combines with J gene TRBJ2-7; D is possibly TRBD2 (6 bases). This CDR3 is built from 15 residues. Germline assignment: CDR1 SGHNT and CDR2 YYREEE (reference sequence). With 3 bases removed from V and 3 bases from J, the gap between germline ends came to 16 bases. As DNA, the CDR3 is TGTGCCAGCAGCTCCAAGGTAGGAGGGGACTACGAGCAGTACTTC. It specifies CASSSKVGGDYEQYF.

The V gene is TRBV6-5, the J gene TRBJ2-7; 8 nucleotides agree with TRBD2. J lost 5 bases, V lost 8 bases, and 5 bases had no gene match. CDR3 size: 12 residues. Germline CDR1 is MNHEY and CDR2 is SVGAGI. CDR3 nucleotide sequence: TGTGCCAGCGGGCGGGGGGCCCACGAGCAGTACTTC. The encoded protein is CASGRGAHEQYF.

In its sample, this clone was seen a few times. For the CDR3, the DNA is TGTGCCATCCTTAGCGGGAGCGACCGCGAGCAGTACTTC. It encodes CAILSGSDREQYF. This sequence joins TRBV10-3 and TRBJ2-7; 9 bases agree with TRBD2. The V gene end was trimmed by 8 bases and the J gene end by 6 bases; junction bases not matched to a gene: 8. CDR3 length: 13 residues. Per the germline V gene, CDR1 is ENHRY and CDR2 is SYGVKD.

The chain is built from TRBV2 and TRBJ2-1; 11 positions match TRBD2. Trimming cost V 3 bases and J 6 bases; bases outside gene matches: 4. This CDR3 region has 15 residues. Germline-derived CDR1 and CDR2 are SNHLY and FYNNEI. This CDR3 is CASSDRTSGSNEQFF. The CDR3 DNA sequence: TGTGCCAGCAGTGATCGGACTAGCGGGTCCAATGAGCAGTTCTTC.

The CDR3 DNA reads TGTGCCAGCAGCCCGGGACTAGCGGGGCTGCCAGATACGCAGTATTTT. Protein sequence: CASSPGLAGLPDTQYF. The rearrangement links TRBV14 to TRBJ2-3; 13 bases align to TRBD2. The CDR3 length is 16 residues. Germline lookup yields CDR1 SGHDN and CDR2 FVKESK. With 4 bases clipped from V and 4 bases from J, the junction kept 5 bases outside the gene matches.

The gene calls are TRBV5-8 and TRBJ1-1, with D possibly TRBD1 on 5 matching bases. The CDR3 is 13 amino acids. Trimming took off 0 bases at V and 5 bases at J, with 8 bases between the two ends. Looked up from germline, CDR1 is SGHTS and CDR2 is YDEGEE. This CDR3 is CASSLGRGTEAFF. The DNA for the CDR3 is TGTGCCAGCAGCTTGGGTCGGGGGACTGAAGCTTTCTTT. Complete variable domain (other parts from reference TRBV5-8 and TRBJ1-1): EAGVTQSPTHLIKTRGQQATLRCSPISGHTSVYWYQQALGLGLQFLLWYDEGEERNRGNFPPRFSGRQFPNYSSELNVNALELEDSALYLCASSLGRGTEAFFGQGTRLTVV.

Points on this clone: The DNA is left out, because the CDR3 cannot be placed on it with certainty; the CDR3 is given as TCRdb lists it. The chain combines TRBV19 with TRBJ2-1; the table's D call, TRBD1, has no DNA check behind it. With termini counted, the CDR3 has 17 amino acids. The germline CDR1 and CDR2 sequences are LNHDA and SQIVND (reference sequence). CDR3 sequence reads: CASSILAGQGAYNEQFF.

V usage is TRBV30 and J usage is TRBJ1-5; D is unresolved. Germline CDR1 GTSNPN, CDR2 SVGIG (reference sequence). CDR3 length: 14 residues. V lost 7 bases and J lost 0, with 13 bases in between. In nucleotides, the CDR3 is TGTGCCTACCAGGACGGGAATAGCAATCAGCCCCAGCATTTT. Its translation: CAYQDGNSNQPQHF.

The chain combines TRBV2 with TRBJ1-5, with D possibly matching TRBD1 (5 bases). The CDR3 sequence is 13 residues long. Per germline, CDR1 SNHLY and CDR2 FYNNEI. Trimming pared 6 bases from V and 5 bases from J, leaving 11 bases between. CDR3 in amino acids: CASRRTGDQPQHF. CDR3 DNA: TGTGCCAGCAGGCGGACGGGGGATCAGCCCCAGCATTTT.

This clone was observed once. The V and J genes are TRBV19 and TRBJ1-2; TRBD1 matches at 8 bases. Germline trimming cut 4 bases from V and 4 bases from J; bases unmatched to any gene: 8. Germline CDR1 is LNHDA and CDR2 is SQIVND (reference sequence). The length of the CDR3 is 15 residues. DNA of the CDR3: TGTGCCAGTAGTACGGCGGACAGGGCTACCTATGGCTACACCTTC. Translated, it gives CASSTADRATYGYTF.

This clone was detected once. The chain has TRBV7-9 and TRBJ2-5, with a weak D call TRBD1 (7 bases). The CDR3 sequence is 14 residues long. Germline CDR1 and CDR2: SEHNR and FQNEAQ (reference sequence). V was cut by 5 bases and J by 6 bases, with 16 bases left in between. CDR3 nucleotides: TGTGCCAGCAGCGAGCCCTCAGGGGGGCAGACCCAGTACTTC. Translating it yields CASSEPSGGQTQYF.

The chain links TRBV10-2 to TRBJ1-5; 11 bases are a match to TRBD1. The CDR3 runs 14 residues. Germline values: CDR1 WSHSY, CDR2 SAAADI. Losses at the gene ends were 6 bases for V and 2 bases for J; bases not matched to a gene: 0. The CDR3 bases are TGCGCCAGCAGGGGACAGGGGGGCAATCAGCCCCAGCATTTT. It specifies CASRGQGGNQPQHF.

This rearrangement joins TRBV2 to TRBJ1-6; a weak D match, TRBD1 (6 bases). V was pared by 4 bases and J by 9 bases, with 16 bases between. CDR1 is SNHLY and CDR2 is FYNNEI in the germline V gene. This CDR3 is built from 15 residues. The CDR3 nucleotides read TGTGCCAGCAGTGTTCGGGGGGCGCTGGGTTCACCCCTCCACTTT. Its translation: CASSVRGALGSPLHF.